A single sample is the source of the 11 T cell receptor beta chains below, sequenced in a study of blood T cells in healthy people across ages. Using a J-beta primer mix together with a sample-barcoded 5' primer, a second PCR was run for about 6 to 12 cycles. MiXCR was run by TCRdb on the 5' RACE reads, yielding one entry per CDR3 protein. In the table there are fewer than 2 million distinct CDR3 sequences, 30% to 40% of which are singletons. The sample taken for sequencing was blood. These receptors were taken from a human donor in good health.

CDR3 sequence (DNA): TGTGCCAGCAGCTCTTATGAGGCTAGCGGGGGGTACGAGCAGTACTTC. It is translated as CASSSYEASGGYEQYF. The chain is built from TRBV7-2 and TRBJ2-5; 11 nucleotides agree with TRBD2. TRBJ2-7 matches the DNA end more closely, so the J call is doubtful. This CDR3 contains 16 residues. Germline-derived CDR1 and CDR2 are SGHTA and FQGNSA.

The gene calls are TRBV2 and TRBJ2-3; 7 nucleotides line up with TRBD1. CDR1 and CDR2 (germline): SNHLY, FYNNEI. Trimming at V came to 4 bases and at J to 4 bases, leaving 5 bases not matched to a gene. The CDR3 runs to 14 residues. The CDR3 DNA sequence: TGTGCCAGCAGTGGCAGAGACAGGGCAGATACGCAGTATTTT. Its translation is CASSGRDRADTQYF.

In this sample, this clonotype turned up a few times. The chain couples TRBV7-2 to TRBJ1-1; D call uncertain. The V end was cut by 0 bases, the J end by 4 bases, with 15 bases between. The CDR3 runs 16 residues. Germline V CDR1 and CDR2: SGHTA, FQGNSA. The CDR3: CASSLAGKGFVTEAFF. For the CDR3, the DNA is TGTGCCAGCAGCTTAGCGGGTAAAGGGTTTGTCACTGAAGCTTTCTTT. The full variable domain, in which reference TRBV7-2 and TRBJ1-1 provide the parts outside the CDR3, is GAGVSQSPSNKVTEKGKDVELRCDPISGHTALYWYRQSLGQGLEFLIYFQGNSAPDKSGLPSDRFSAERTGGSVSTLTIQRTQQEDSAVYLCASSLAGKGFVTEAFFGQGTRLTVV.

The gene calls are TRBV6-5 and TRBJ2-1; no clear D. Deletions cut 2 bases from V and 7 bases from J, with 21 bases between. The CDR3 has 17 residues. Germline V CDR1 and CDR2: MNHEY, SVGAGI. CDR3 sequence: CASSYQGGEGSLNEQFF. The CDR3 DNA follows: TGTGCCAGCAGTTACCAAGGTGGGGAAGGGTCCCTAAATGAGCAGTTCTTC.

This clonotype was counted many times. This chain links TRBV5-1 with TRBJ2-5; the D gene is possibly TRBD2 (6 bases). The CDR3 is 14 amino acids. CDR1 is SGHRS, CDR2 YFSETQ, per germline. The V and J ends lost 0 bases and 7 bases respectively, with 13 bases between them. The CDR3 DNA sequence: TGCGCCAGCAGCTTGGTTGAATCCGGGGGGACCCAGTACTTC. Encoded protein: CASSLVESGGTQYF.

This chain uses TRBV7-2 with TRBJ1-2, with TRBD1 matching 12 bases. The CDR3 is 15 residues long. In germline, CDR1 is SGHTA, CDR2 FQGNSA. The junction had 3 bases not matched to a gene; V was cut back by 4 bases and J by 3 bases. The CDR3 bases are TGTGCCAGCAGCTGGGACAGGGGGCCCTACTATGGCTACACCTTC. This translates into CASSWDRGPYYGYTF.

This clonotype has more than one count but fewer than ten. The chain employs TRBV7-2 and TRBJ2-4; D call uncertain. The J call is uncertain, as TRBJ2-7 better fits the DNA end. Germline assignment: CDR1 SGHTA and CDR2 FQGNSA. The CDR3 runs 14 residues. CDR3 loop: CASSLVVLRHEQYF. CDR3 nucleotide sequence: TGTGCCAGCAGCTTAGTTGTGTTGCGCCACGAGCAGTACTTC.

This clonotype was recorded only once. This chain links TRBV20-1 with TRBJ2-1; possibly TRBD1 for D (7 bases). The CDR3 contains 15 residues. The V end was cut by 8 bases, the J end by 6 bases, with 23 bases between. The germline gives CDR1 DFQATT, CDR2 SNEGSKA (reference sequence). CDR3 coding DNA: TGCAGTCCTCCGGAGGGCAGGGGGTCAGTCAATGAGCAGTTCTTC. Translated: CSPPEGRGSVNEQFF.

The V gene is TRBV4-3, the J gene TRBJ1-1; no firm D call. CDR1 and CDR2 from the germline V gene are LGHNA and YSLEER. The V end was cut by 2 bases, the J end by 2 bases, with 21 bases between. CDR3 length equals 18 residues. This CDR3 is CASSQYKSPVEHNTEAFF. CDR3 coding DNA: TGCGCCAGCAGCCAATATAAATCCCCGGTCGAGCACAACACTGAAGCTTTCTTT.

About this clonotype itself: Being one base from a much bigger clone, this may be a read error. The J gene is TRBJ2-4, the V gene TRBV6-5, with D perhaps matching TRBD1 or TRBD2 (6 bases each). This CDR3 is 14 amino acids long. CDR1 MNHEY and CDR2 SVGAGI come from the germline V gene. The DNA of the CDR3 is TGTGCCAGCAGTTCCAGGAACAGGGAGGACATTCCGTACTTC. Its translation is CASSSRNREDIPYF.

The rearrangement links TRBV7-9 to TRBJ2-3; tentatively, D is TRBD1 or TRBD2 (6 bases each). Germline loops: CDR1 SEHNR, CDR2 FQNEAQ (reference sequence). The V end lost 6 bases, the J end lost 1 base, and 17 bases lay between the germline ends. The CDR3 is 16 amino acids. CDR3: CASSSSLGGRTDTQYF. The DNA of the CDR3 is TGTGCCAGCAGTTCCTCCTTGGGGGGCCGCACAGATACGCAGTATTTT.